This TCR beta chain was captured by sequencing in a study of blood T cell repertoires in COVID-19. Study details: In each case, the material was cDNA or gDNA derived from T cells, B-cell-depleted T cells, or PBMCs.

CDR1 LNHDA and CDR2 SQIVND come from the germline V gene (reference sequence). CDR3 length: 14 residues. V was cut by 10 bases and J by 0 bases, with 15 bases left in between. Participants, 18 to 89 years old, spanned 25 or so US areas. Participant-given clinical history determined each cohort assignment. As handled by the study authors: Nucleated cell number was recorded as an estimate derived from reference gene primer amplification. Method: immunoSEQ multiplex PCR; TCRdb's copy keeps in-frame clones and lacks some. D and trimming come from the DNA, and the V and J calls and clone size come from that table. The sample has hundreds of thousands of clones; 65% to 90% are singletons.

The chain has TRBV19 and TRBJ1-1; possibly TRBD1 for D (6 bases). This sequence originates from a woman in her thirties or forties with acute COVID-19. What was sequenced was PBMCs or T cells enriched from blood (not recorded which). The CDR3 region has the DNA TGTGCCAATAGCCCACAGGGAATGAACACTGAAGCTTTCTTT. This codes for CANSPQGMNTEAFF. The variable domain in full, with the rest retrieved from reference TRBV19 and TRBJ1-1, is DGGITQSPKYLFRKEGQNVTLSCEQNLNHDAMYWYRQDPGQGLRLIYYSQIVNDFQKGDIAEGYSVSREKKESFPLTVTSAQKNPTAFYLCANSPQGMNTEAFFGQGTRLTVV.